Listed here is a single T cell receptor beta chain. Its target is not known. The CDR3 contains 14 residues. From germline, CDR1 is KGHSH and CDR2 LQKENI. V was trimmed by 0 bases and J by 1 base, leaving 6 bases between them. Data came from immunoSEQ multiplex PCR; TCRdb stores just in-frame clones and leaves some out. The table lists 90,000 to 130,000 clones, 85% to 90% of them singletons. The record originates from a study of T cell responses to AZD1222 COVID-19 vaccine. Study-level findings and limits: The breadth and depth of Spike-specific TCRs increased once two AZD1222 doses had been given. Donors, mostly white British, included more females; clonal diversity was possibly underestimated.

The chain couples TRBV18 to TRBJ1-1; D gene uncertain. Sequencing was performed on peripheral blood, taken 28 days after the second AZD1222 dose. The clonotype was recovered from an adult who received the AZD1222 COVID-19 vaccine. CDR3 coding DNA: TGTGCCAGCTCACCACCTGCGCCGAACACTGAAGCTTTCTTT. Protein sequence: CASSPPAPNTEAFF. Filled out from reference TRBV18 and TRBJ1-1, the complete variable domain reads NAGVMQNPRHLVRRRGQEARLRCSPMKGHSHVYWYRQLPEEGLKFMVYLQKENIIDESGMPKERFSAEFPKEGPSILRIQQVVRGDSAAYFCASSPPAPNTEAFFGQGTRLTVV.